What follows is one TCR beta chain and its context. Its specificity is unknown. V was clipped by 6 bases and J by 0 bases; unmatched bases: 4. CDR1 is KGHSH and CDR2 is LQKENI in the germline V gene. The CDR3 runs to 15 residues. The data originate from a study of chemoradiotherapy in HPV16-positive cancers. Study summary: A couple of HPV16-positive patients' cells yielded candidate HPV-specific clones and common motifs. Findings and caveats of the study: HPV-responsive T-cell expansion during chemoradiotherapy was linked to improved recurrence-free survival in HPV16-positive patients.

Libraries were prepared by immunoSEQ multiplex PCR; TCRdb keeps only in-frame clonotypes and omits some of them. The sample holds tens of thousands of clones, 80% seen once. The chain links TRBV18 to TRBJ1-4, with 7 bases aligning to TRBD1. The receptor's source is a human donor with HPV-associated anogenital cancer. This specimen was blood, taken from a patient who underwent chemoradiotherapy. The DNA of the CDR3 is TGTGCCAGCTCCCGGGACAGTGCAACTAATGAAAAACTGTTTTTT. It specifies CASSRDSATNEKLFF.